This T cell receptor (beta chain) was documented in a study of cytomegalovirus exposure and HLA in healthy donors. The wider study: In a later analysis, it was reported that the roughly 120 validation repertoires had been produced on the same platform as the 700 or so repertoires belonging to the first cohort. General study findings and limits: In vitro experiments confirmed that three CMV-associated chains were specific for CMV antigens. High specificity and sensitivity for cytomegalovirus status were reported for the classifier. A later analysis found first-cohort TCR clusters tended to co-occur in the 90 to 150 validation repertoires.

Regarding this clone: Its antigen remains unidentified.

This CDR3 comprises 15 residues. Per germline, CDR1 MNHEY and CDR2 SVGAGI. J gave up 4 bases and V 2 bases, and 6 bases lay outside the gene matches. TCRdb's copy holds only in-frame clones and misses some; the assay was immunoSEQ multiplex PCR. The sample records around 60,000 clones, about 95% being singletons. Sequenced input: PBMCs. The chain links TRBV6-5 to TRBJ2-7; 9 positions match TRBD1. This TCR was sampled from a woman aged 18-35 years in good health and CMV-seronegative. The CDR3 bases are TGTGCCAGCAGTTACCGACAGGGGGTATGGTACGAGCAGTACTTC. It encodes CASSYRQGVWYEQYF.